What follows are 22 T cell receptor beta chains derived from one specimen sequenced in a study of blood T cell repertoires in COVID-19. Assay: immunoSEQ multiplex PCR; the TCRdb copy retains only in-frame clones and omits some. The table records about 60,000 clones, around 84% of them present only once. The sequenced sample was peripheral blood. The receptors derive from a human donor in a cohort sampled during active COVID-19.

This chain links TRBV7-9 with TRBJ2-7, with D possibly TRBD1 on 5 matching bases. The CDR3 covers 13 residues. The V gene's germline CDR1 is SEHNR and CDR2 FQNEAQ (reference sequence). Between the trimmed V and J ends, which lost 11 bases and 1 base, there was a span of 15 bases. This chain's CDR3 is CAGTLDSSYEQYF. DNA for the CDR3: TGTGCCGGCACCCTCGACAGTTCCTACGAGCAGTACTTC.

The chain links TRBV3-1 (or the pseudogene TRBV3-2) to TRBJ1-1; the match to TRBD1 covers 8 bases. The junction had 9 bases not matched to a gene; V was cut back by 4 bases and J by 5 bases. Germline assignment: CDR1 LGHDT and CDR2 YNNKEL (reference sequence). The CDR3 covers 15 residues. CDR3 protein: CASSRSGGAGTEAFF. The CDR3 coding sequence is TGTGCCAGCAGCCGGTCAGGGGGCGCGGGAACTGAAGCTTTCTTT.

A note on this clone: Other DNA sequences in the same sample also yield this CDR3. The chain carries TRBV9 and TRBJ2-7, with a weak D call TRBD2 (7 bases). Germline V CDR1 and CDR2: SGDLS, YYNGEE. The CDR3 consists of 14 residues. V lost 0 bases to trimming and J lost 2 bases, with 9 bases between them. CDR3 bases: TGTGCCAGCAGCGTAGGCGGGGGCACCTACGAGCAGTACTTC. Residues: CASSVGGGTYEQYF.

The chain combines TRBV29-1 with TRBJ2-1, with D possibly TRBD1 on 6 matching bases. Germline CDR1 reads SQVTM; CDR2 reads ANQGSEA. Trimming took off 7 bases at V and 6 bases at J, with 13 bases between the two ends. The CDR3 runs 12 residues. For the CDR3, the DNA is TGCAGCGGGAAGGGGGATAGCAATGAGCAGTTCTTC. It specifies CSGKGDSNEQFF.

The rearrangement joins TRBV28 to TRBJ2-7; perhaps TRBD2 as D (6 bases). V lost 6 bases and J 2 bases, leaving 17 bases between the germline ends. From germline, CDR1 is MDHEN and CDR2 SYDVKM. The CDR3 sequence is 15 residues long. The CDR3 nucleotides are TGTGCCAGCAGGCCCTGGGGCGGGACGGCCTACGAGCAGTACTTC. Amino acid sequence: CASRPWGGTAYEQYF.

V usage is TRBV12-3 or TRBV12-4 and J usage is TRBJ2-7; 9 bases fit TRBD1. This CDR3 has 13 amino acids. Trimming removed 6 bases from V and 5 bases from J; junction bases left unmatched: 5. The CDR3, as DNA: TGTGCCAGCAGCTCCGGGACAGGGAACGAGCAGTACTTC. It encodes CASSSGTGNEQYF.

The chain uses TRBV21-1 and TRBJ1-1; the D segment call TRBD1 is taken from the table without a DNA check. TRBV21-1 is designated a pseudogene. This CDR3 is built from 19 residues. CDR3 DNA sequence: TGTGCCAGCAGCAAAGGGAAACCGGGACAGGGGGCTCCGAACACTGAAGCTTTCTTT. It translates to CASSKGKPGQGAPNTEAFF.

The chain links TRBV6-6 to TRBJ1-2; 7 nucleotides agree with TRBD1. Germline V gene data show CDR1 as MNHNY and CDR2 as SVGAGI (reference sequence). The CDR3 loop spans 16 amino acids. After removal of 6 bases from V and 5 bases from J, the junction contained 15 bases not matched to a gene. CDR3 region: CASSHYGTTGRYGYTF. DNA for the CDR3: TGTGCCAGCAGCCATTACGGAACGACAGGGAGGTATGGCTACACCTTC.

The V and J genes are TRBV6-2 or TRBV6-3 and TRBJ2-3, with 8 bases matching TRBD2. The CDR3 runs to 15 residues. V lost 0 bases, J lost 4 bases, and 3 bases stayed unmatched. The germline CDR1 and CDR2 sequences are MNHEY and SVGEGT. Written as DNA, the CDR3 is TGTGCCAGCAGTTACTCGACGGGGGGGCCAGATACGCAGTATTTT. Translating it yields CASSYSTGGPDTQYF.

The chain employs TRBV4-1 and TRBJ1-2; 7 bases align to TRBD1. This CDR3 region has 14 residues. Germline CDR1 and CDR2: MGHRA and YSYEKL. V dropped 5 bases and J dropped 2; count of bases not matched to a gene: 5. CDR3 in DNA: TGCGCCAGCAGCTACGGACAGGAAAACTATGGCTACACCTTC. This gives the protein CASSYGQENYGYTF.

The CDR3 DNA reads as TGTGCCAGCAGCTCGTACAGGGACGAGCAGTACTTC. This codes for CASSSYRDEQYF. The chain links TRBV11-2 to TRBJ2-7; D is perhaps TRBD1 (6 bases). The CDR3 has 12 residues. Germline CDR1 is SGHAT and CDR2 is FQNNGV. V lost 4 bases and J 5 bases, leaving 9 bases between the germline ends. Full variable domain (rest looked up from reference TRBV11-2 and TRBJ2-7): EAGVAQSPRYKIIEKRQSVAFWCNPISGHATLYWYQQILGQGPKLLIQFQNNGVVDDSQLPKDRFSAERLKGVDSTLKIQPAKLEDSAVYLCASSSYRDEQYFGPGTRLTVT.

This chain links TRBV2 with TRBJ2-1, with TRBD1 matching 7 bases. In germline, CDR1 is SNHLY, CDR2 FYNNEI. This CDR3 has 17 residues. V lost 1 base to trimming and J lost 4 bases; unmatched junction nucleotides: 10. DNA of the CDR3: TGTGCCAGCAGTGAAGGACTTTTGGGACAGACATACAATGAGCAGTTCTTC. It translates to CASSEGLLGQTYNEQFF.

This chain uses TRBV7-9 with TRBJ2-7, with D perhaps matching TRBD2 (5 bases). This CDR3 is built from 14 residues. Germline V CDR1 and CDR2: SEHNR, FQNEAQ (reference sequence). The germline V and J ends were trimmed by 0 bases and 5 bases, with 11 bases remaining between them. CDR3: CASSLALRAHEQYF. CDR3 DNA: TGTGCCAGCAGCTTAGCTTTGAGGGCCCACGAGCAGTACTTC.

The V gene is TRBV2, the J gene TRBJ1-4; TRBD1 matches at 7 bases. V trimming: 5 bases; J trimming: 7 bases; junction bases outside the gene matches: 13. The CDR3 consists of 16 residues. Germline CDR1 and CDR2: SNHLY and FYNNEI. The CDR3 region is CASSWALGQGGEKLFF. DNA of the CDR3: TGTGCCAGCAGTTGGGCCTTGGGTCAGGGGGGTGAAAAACTGTTTTTT. Complete variable domain (other parts from reference TRBV2 and TRBJ1-4): EPEVTQTPSHQVTQMGQEVILRCVPISNHLYFYWYRQILGQKVEFLVSFYNNEISEKSEIFDDQFSVERPDGSNFTLKIRSTKLEDSAMYFCASSWALGQGGEKLFFGSGTQLSVL.

The gene calls are TRBV7-2 and TRBJ2-1; unclear D gene. The CDR3 loop spans 13 amino acids. V shed 2 bases and J shed 10 bases, with 12 bases lying between them. CDR1 and CDR2 (germline): SGHTA, FQGNSA. Written as DNA, the CDR3 is TGTGCCAGCAGCTTAACGAGCGCGTCGGAGCAGTTCTTC. It yields the protein CASSLTSASEQFF.

The rearrangement links TRBV15 to TRBJ1-6; D is undetermined. Germline CDR1 LNHNV, CDR2 YYDKDF (reference sequence). The CDR3 runs 16 residues. V dropped 0 bases and J dropped 10 bases, with 16 bases sitting between them. The CDR3 bases are TGTGCCACCAGCAGAGATATATCACAGAATTACTCACCCCTCCACTTT. It is translated as CATSRDISQNYSPLHF.

This chain uses TRBV21-1 with TRBJ1-2; the D segment call TRBD1 is taken from the table without a DNA check. TRBV21-1 is flagged as a pseudogene. This CDR3 spans 15 amino acids. CDR3 loop: CASSAYDRVSYGYTF. In nucleotides, the CDR3 is TGTGCCAGCAGCGCCTATGACAGGGTCTCCTATGGCTACACCTTC.

This clone was found once. V gene TRBV7-9 combines with J gene TRBJ1-1, with a weak D call TRBD1 (5 bases). V was shortened by 5 bases and J by 4 bases, with 14 bases between the two germline ends. The germline V gene encodes CDR1 SEHNR and CDR2 FQNEAQ (reference sequence). CDR3 size: 14 residues. The CDR3 nucleotides are TGTGCCAGCAGCCATCAGGGTTTGAGCACTGAAGCTTTCTTT. This translates into CASSHQGLSTEAFF.

The chain has TRBV4-1 and TRBJ2-7; 11 bases line up with TRBD2. The CDR3 contains 16 residues. V lost 2 bases to trimming and J lost 5 bases; unmatched junction nucleotides: 8. Per the germline V gene, CDR1 is MGHRA and CDR2 is YSYEKL. Here the CDR3 DNA reads TGCGCCAGCAGCCAAATTCTGACTAGCGGGATAAACGAGCAGTACTTC. It is translated as CASSQILTSGINEQYF.

This chain joins TRBV11-2 and TRBJ2-3; 8 bases align to TRBD2. Germline values: CDR1 SGHAT, CDR2 FQNNGV. J lost 8 bases, V lost 1 base, and 11 bases had no gene match. The CDR3 length is 16 residues. CDR3 sequence: CASSLAGGSSGRTQYF. CDR3 nucleotide sequence: TGTGCCAGCAGCTTAGCTGGGGGGTCTAGCGGGCGTACGCAGTATTTT.

This chain links TRBV7-8 with TRBJ2-2; a weak D match, TRBD2 (5 bases). Germline V gene lookup returns CDR1 SGHVS and CDR2 FQNEAQ. CDR3 length equals 15 residues. Trimming shortened V by 5 bases and J by 6 bases, and 16 bases separated the two germline ends. Here the CDR3 reads CASSPRLARAGELFF. The CDR3 bases are TGTGCCAGCAGCCCCCGCCTAGCTAGAGCCGGGGAGCTGTTTTTT.

The V call is TRBV4-3, the J call TRBJ2-5, with TRBD2 identical over 15 bases. Germline lookup yields CDR1 LGHNA and CDR2 YSLEER. Trimming took 1 base from V and 5 from J; bases not matched to a gene: 5. CDR3 size: 17 residues. The CDR3 spells CASSQGTSGGAGETQYF. The CDR3, as DNA: TGCGCCAGCAGCCAAGGGACTAGCGGGGGGGCTGGGGAGACCCAGTACTTC.